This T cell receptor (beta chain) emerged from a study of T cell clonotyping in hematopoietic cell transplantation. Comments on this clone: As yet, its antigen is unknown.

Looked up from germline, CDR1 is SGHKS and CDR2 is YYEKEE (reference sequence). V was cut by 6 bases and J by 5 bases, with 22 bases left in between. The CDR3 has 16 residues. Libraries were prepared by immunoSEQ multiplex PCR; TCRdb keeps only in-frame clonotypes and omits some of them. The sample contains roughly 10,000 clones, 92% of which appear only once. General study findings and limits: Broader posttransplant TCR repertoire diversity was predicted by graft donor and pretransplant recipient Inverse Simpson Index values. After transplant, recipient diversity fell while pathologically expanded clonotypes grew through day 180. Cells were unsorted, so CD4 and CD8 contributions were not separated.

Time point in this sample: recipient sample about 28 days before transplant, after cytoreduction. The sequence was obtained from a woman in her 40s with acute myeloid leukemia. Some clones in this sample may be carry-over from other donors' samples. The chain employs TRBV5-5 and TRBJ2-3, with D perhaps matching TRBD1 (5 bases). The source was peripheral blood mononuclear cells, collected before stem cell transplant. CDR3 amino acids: CASNPTTARAGDTQYF. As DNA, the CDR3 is TGTGCCAGCAACCCGACCACCGCCAGGGCTGGAGATACGCAGTATTTT.